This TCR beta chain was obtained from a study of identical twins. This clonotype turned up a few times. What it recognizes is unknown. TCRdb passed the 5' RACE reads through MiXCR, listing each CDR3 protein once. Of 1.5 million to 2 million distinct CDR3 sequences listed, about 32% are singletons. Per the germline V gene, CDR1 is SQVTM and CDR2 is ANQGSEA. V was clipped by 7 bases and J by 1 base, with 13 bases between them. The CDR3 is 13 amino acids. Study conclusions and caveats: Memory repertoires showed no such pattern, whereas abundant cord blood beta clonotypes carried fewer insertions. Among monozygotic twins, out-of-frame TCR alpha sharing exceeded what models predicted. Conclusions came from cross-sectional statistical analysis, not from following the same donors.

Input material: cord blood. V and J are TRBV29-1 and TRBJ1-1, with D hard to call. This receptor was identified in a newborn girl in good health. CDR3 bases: TGCAGCGCTAAGGAGGCTTGGAACACTGAAGCTTTCTTT. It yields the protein CSAKEAWNTEAFF.